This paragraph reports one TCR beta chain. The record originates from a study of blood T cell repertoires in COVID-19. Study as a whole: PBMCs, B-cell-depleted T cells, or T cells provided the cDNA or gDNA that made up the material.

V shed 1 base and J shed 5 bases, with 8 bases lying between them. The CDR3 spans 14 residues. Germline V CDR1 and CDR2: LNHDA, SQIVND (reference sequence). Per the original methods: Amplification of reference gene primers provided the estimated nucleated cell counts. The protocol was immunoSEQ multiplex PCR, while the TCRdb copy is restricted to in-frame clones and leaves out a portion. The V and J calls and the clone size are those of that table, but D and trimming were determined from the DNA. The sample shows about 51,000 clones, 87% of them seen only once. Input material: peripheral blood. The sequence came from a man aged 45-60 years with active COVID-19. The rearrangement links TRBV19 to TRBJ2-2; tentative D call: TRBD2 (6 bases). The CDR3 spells CASSIVGTTGELFF. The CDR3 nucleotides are TGTGCCAGTAGTATAGTTGGGACTACCGGGGAGCTGTTTTTT.